The 7 T cell receptor beta chains in this list originate from one sample, sequenced in a study of CD8 T cells in Susac syndrome. It was with random hexamers that roughly 0.45 to 1 ug RNA was reverse transcribed. TCRdb redid the calling of the immunoSEQ multiplex PCR reads with MiXCR, one entry per CDR3 protein. The sample includes roughly 150,000 distinct CDR3 sequences, 85% to 95% of them seen just once. The sequencing sample was made of CD4+ T cells from PBMCs. The source is a human donor with Susac syndrome.

The CDR3 DNA is TGTGCCAGCAGCGCCGCGGGTGGGGGCCATTACGAGCAGTACTTC. This encodes CASSAAGGGHYEQYF. V is TRBV7-8 and J is TRBJ2-7; D may be TRBD1 (6 bases). The CDR3 consists of 15 residues. Trimming stripped 5 bases from V and 4 bases from J, with 18 bases between. Germline V gene sequence: CDR1 SGHVS, CDR2 FQNEAQ.

The rearrangement joins TRBV25-1 to TRBJ2-3, with 7 bases that match TRBD2. Germline V CDR1 and CDR2: MGHDK, SYGVNS. The CDR3 is 15 residues long. The junction had 7 bases not matched to a gene; V was cut back by 1 base and J by 6 bases. The CDR3 DNA reads TGTGCCAGCAGTGAATTCACTAGCGCACGCGATACGCAGTATTTT. Protein sequence: CASSEFTSARDTQYF. Variable domain in full (rest from reference TRBV25-1 and TRBJ2-3): EADIYQTPRYLVIGTGKKITLECSQTMGHDKMYWYQQDPGMELHLIHYSYGVNSTEKGDLSSESTVSRIRTEHFPLTLESARPSHTSQYLCASSEFTSARDTQYFGPGTRLTVL.

V is TRBV5-6 and J is TRBJ2-4, with D unclear. The CDR3 totals 15 residues. CDR1 and CDR2 (germline): SGHDT, YYEEEE. Trimming shortened V by 4 bases and J by 0 bases, and 11 bases separated the two germline ends. The CDR3: CASSLRHLAKNIQYF. The CDR3 DNA reads as TGTGCCAGCAGCCTTCGACACTTAGCCAAAAACATTCAGTACTTC.

V gene TRBV7-9 combines with J gene TRBJ1-1; D ambiguous. Germline V gene data show CDR1 as SEHNR and CDR2 as FQNEAQ (reference sequence). This CDR3 is 14 amino acids long. V gave up 2 bases and J gave up 3 bases, with 10 bases separating them. Here the CDR3 reads CASSLRAEDTEAFF. In DNA form, the CDR3 reads TGTGCCAGCAGCTTACGGGCTGAGGACACTGAAGCTTTCTTT. Variable domain in full (rest from reference TRBV7-9 and TRBJ1-1): DTGVSQNPRHKITKRGQNVTFRCDPISEHNRLYWYRQTLGQGPEFLTYFQNEAQLEKSRLLSDRFSAERPKGSFSTLEIQRTEQGDSAMYLCASSLRAEDTEAFFGQGTRLTVV.

The chain uses TRBV7-6 and TRBJ2-5; the match to TRBD1 covers 7 bases. Looked up from germline, CDR1 is SGHVS and CDR2 is FNYEAQ. The CDR3 loop spans 12 amino acids. J gave up 2 bases and V 8 bases, and 2 bases lay outside the gene matches. The CDR3, as DNA: TGTGCCAGCCGACAGGGACAAGAGACCCAGTACTTC. This sequence encodes CASRQGQETQYF. Together with reference TRBV7-6 and TRBJ2-5, the CDR3 gives the full variable domain: GAGVSQSPRYKVTKRGQDVALRCDPISGHVSLYWYRQALGQGPEFLTYFNYEAQQDKSGLPNDRFSAERPEGSISTLTIQRTEQRDSAMYRCASRQGQETQYFGPGTRLLVL.

The chain couples TRBV11-2 to TRBJ1-1; no clear D. The V and J ends lost 3 bases and 2 bases respectively, with 10 bases between them. This CDR3 has 14 residues. CDR1 SGHAT and CDR2 FQNNGV come from the germline V gene. The CDR3 DNA is TGTGCCAGCAGCTTCGGATGGAGCAACACTGAAGCTTTCTTT. Translation gives CASSFGWSNTEAFF.

This chain joins TRBV5-4 and TRBJ2-7; 10 bases align to TRBD1. The CDR3 is made up of 14 amino acids. Trimming removed 2 bases from V and 6 bases from J; junction bases left unmatched: 5. The germline CDR1 and CDR2 sequences are SGHNT and YYREEE (reference sequence). The CDR3 bases are TGTGCCAGCAGCTTCGACAGGGGGCGCGGCGAGCAGTACTTC. This encodes CASSFDRGRGEQYF.